The T cell receptor beta chain described here comes from a study of blood T cell repertoires in COVID-19. At the level of the study: From T cells, B-cell-depleted T cells, or PBMCs came the material, which was cDNA or gDNA.

Libraries were prepared by immunoSEQ multiplex PCR; TCRdb keeps only in-frame clonotypes and omits some of them. The data contain roughly 570,000 clones, about 89% of them seen just once; the ten biggest clones take up around 7.8%. This CDR3 contains 16 residues. With V trimmed by 7 bases and J by 1 base, 6 bases remained unmatched. Germline CDR1 and CDR2: MNHEY and SMNVEV (reference sequence). Sequencing used peripheral blood. This chain links TRBV27 with TRBJ2-2; 10 bases are shared with TRBD2. The TCR was taken from a woman aged 45-65 years with COVID-19, enrolled during active disease. CDR3 bases: TGTGCCAGCACTGACCGGACTAGCGGGAACACCGGGGAGCTGTTTTTT. Protein sequence: CASTDRTSGNTGELFF.